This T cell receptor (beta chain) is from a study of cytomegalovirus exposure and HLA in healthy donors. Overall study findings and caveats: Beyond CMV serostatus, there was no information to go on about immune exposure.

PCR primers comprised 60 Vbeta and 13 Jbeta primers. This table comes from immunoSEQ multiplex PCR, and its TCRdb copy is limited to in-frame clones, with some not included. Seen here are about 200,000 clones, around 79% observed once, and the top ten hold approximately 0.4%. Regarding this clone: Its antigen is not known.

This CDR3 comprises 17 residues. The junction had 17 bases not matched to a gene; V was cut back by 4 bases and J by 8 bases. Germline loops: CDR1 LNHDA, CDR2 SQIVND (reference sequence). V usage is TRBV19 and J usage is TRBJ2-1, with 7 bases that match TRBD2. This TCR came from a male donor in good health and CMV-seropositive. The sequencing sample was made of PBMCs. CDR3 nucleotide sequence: TGTGCCAGTAGTAGGGTGCGGGGGAGGTCTAGGCTGGATGAGCAGTTCTTC. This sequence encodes CASSRVRGRSRLDEQFF.